Shown below are 21 T cell receptor beta chains from a single sample sequenced in a study of T cells in Graves' hyperthyroidism and ophthalmopathy. From RNA transcripts, TCR beta CDR3 regions were amplified. Carried out on the TCR CDR3, a first-round RT-PCR used the HTBI primer set. Via MiXCR, TCRdb re-called the multiplex PCR reads, giving one row per CDR3 protein. Found here are more than 150,000 distinct CDR3 sequences, about a sixth of them singletons; the top ten hold 25% to 30%. Sequenced sample: blood. The receptors were gathered from a woman in her forties or fifties with Graves' hyperthyroidism.

This clonotype was seen a handful of times. This chain uses TRBV19 with TRBJ1-5, with D tentatively TRBD1 (6 bases). The CDR3 contains 15 residues. The V end lost 7 bases, the J end lost 2 bases, and 15 bases lay between the germline ends. From germline, CDR1 is LNHDA and CDR2 SQIVND (reference sequence). Written as DNA, the CDR3 is TGTGCCAGTAATCGGGGGGCGACGGGCAATCAGCCCCAGCATTTT. Its translation is CASNRGATGNQPQHF.

This clonotype was observed at least ten times. The rearrangement uses TRBV16 and TRBJ1-5; 7 nucleotides line up with TRBD1. This CDR3 contains 17 residues. The ends lost 2 bases at V and 3 bases at J; junction bases unmatched: 10. CDR1 KGHSY and CDR2 FQNENV come from the germline V gene. CDR3 sequence: CASSQSYRGGANQPQHF. The CDR3 DNA is TGTGCCAGCAGCCAAAGTTACAGGGGCGGGGCCAATCAGCCCCAGCATTTT.

At least ten counts were recorded for this clonotype. This chain uses TRBV6-2 or TRBV6-3 with TRBJ1-5; D not certain. There are 14 residues in the CDR3. Germline V gives CDR1 MNHEY, CDR2 SVGEGT. The V and J ends lost 4 bases and 6 bases respectively, with 13 bases between them. CDR3 loop: CASSSLLGSQPQHF. CDR3 nucleotide sequence: TGTGCCAGCAGTTCTCTCCTTGGAAGTCAGCCCCAGCATTTT.

This clonotype has a count of ten or more. The V call is TRBV6-1, the J call TRBJ2-5, with a tentative D call TRBD1 (5 bases). There are 16 residues in the CDR3. The ends were cut back, 7 bases at V and 1 base at J, with 19 bases in the middle. Germline V gene lookup returns CDR1 MNHNS and CDR2 SASEGT. This CDR3 is CASMRRRGVFQETQYF. The DNA of the CDR3 is TGTGCCAGCATGAGAAGAAGGGGCGTATTCCAAGAGACCCAGTACTTC.

The chain is built from TRBV12-3 or TRBV12-4 and TRBJ2-2; D is possibly TRBD2 (5 bases). CDR3 length: 17 residues. Trimming pared 2 bases from V and 0 bases from J, leaving 13 bases between. CDR3 region: CASSLRSAGANTGELFF. In nucleotides, the CDR3 is TGTGCCAGCAGTTTAAGGTCGGCCGGGGCGAACACCGGGGAGCTGTTTTTT.

This clonotype was recorded many times. This chain uses TRBV6-1 with TRBJ2-1; D is unclear. V lost 3 bases and J lost 5, with 8 bases in between. Germline V gene data show CDR1 as MNHNS and CDR2 as SASEGT. The CDR3 has 13 residues. CDR3 nucleotide sequence: TGTGCCAGCAGTGAGCGGTATAACAATGAGCAGTTCTTC. Its protein is CASSERYNNEQFF.

This clonotype showed up just a few times. A much larger clone sits a single nucleotide away, making a read error possible. The rearrangement links TRBV7-9 to TRBJ2-2; perhaps TRBD2 as D (6 bases). Per germline, CDR1 SEHNR and CDR2 FQNEAQ (reference sequence). This CDR3 region has 16 residues. Here the CDR3 DNA reads TGTGCCAGCAGCTTAGACGGCCTTGCAAACACCGGGGGGCTGTTTTTT. This encodes CASSLDGLANTGGLFF.

This clonotype was counted at least ten times. The genes are TRBV28 and TRBJ1-4; 10 nucleotides align to TRBD1. V trimming: 11 bases; J trimming: 7 bases; junction bases outside the gene matches: 10. CDR3 length: 14 residues. CDR1 and CDR2 (germline): MDHEN, SYDVKM. CDR3 sequence reads: CADKPGQGSEKLFF. The CDR3 DNA reads TGTGCCGACAAACCGGGACAGGGGAGTGAAAAACTGTTTTTT.

This clonotype was seen at least ten times. This CDR3 is CASSERGRRDGYTF. CDR3 nucleotides: TGTGCCAGCAGCGAGCGGGGTCGGCGGGACGGCTACACCTTC. V is TRBV9 and J is TRBJ1-2, with D perhaps TRBD1 (5 bases). The CDR3 runs 14 residues. V was cut by 3 bases and J by 8 bases, with 17 bases left in between. Germline values: CDR1 SGDLS, CDR2 YYNGEE.

In its sample, this clonotype was seen many times. The gene calls are TRBV12-5 and TRBJ2-5; D is unclear. The CDR3 has 13 residues. Deletions cut 2 bases from V and 5 bases from J, with 9 bases between. Germline V gives CDR1 LGHNT, CDR2 FRNRAP. The CDR3 is CASGLPGQETQYF. CDR3 DNA sequence: TGTGCTAGTGGTTTGCCGGGTCAGGAGACCCAGTACTTC.

This clonotype appeared many times. The chain joins TRBV6-2 or TRBV6-3 to TRBJ1-2; TRBD1 matches 8 bases. J gave up 3 bases and V 6 bases, and 3 bases lay outside the gene matches. The CDR3 covers 13 residues. In germline, CDR1 is MNHEY, CDR2 SVGEGT. DNA for the CDR3: TGTGCCAGCAGGGACAGGGCGTACTATGGCTACACCTTC. As protein: CASRDRAYYGYTF.

This sequence joins TRBV20-1 and TRBJ2-7; tentative D call: TRBD2 (6 bases). The CDR3 length is 14 residues. From germline, CDR1 is DFQATT and CDR2 SNEGSKA (reference sequence). With 6 bases removed from V and 1 base from J, the gap between germline ends came to 16 bases. CDR3 loop: CSADPGLPSYEQYF. The CDR3 DNA follows: TGCAGTGCCGACCCGGGACTGCCGTCCTACGAGCAGTACTTC.

The chain combines TRBV20-1 with TRBJ2-3, with D tentatively TRBD2 (5 bases). With 6 bases removed from V and 7 bases from J, the gap between germline ends came to 20 bases. CDR1 and CDR2 from the germline V gene are DFQATT and SNEGSKA (reference sequence). The CDR3 runs 14 residues. CDR3 DNA sequence: TGCAGTGCCCCGAGCGGTTTCGGTCGAAATACGCAGTATTTT. Protein product: CSAPSGFGRNTQYF.

This clonotype was seen a handful of times. J is TRBJ2-6 and V is TRBV2, with 9 bases lining up with TRBD1. The V and J ends lost 4 bases and 0 bases, in that order; junction bases with no gene match: 7. Looked up from germline, CDR1 is SNHLY and CDR2 is FYNNEI. This CDR3 has 18 residues. The CDR3 DNA sequence: TGTGCCAGCAGTGCTCCGGGACAGGGCCCCTCTGGGGCCAACGTCCTGACTTTC. It codes for CASSAPGQGPSGANVLTF.

The table lists this clonotype with many counts. The gene calls are TRBV5-1 and TRBJ2-2; 9 nucleotides line up with TRBD2. The CDR3 consists of 15 residues. J lost 4 bases, V lost 5 bases, and 6 bases had no gene match. CDR1 SGHRS and CDR2 YFSETQ come from the germline V gene. The CDR3 loop is CASRSGTSSTGELFF. The CDR3 nucleotides are TGCGCCAGCAGGTCCGGGACTAGCTCCACCGGGGAGCTGTTTTTT.

This clonotype was detected a few times. The CDR3 nucleotides read TGTGCCAGCAGCCGAAGGACAGAAAATTCACCCCTCCACTTT. Translating it yields CASSRRTENSPLHF. This sequence joins TRBV3-1 and TRBJ1-6, with D tentatively TRBD1 (6 bases). V lost 4 bases, J lost 7 bases, and 11 bases lay in between. Per germline, CDR1 LGHDT and CDR2 YNNKEL (reference sequence). The CDR3 totals 14 residues.

This clonotype was counted ten times or more. The chain carries TRBV15 and TRBJ2-7; 10 nucleotides line up with TRBD1. CDR1 and CDR2 (germline): LNHNV, YYDKDF (reference sequence). CDR3 length equals 13 residues. Germline trimming cut 8 bases from V and 3 bases from J; bases unmatched to any gene: 4. Here the CDR3 reads CATGTGVYYEQYF. CDR3 bases: TGTGCCACCGGGACAGGGGTATACTACGAGCAGTACTTC. Using reference TRBV15 and TRBJ2-7 for the parts outside the CDR3, the full variable domain is DAMVIQNPRYQVTQFGKPVTLSCSQTLNHNVMYWYQQKSSQAPKLLFHYYDKDFNNEADTPDNFQSRRPNTSFCFLDIRSPGLGDTAMYLCATGTGVYYEQYFGPGTRLTVT.

This clonotype was counted at least ten times. This sequence joins TRBV6-1 and TRBJ1-2, with D possibly matching TRBD1 (6 bases). Trimming pared 5 bases from V and 2 bases from J, leaving 15 bases between. The germline V gene has CDR1 MNHNS and CDR2 SASEGT. The CDR3 spans 15 residues. In nucleotides, the CDR3 is TGTGCCAGCAGTTCTATTTGGACAGCGAACTATGGCTACACCTTC. This gives the protein CASSSIWTANYGYTF.

This chain connects TRBV28 to TRBJ1-2; D is undetermined. The CDR3 has 15 residues. The V and J ends lost 7 bases and 4 bases respectively, with 19 bases between them. Germline CDR1 MDHEN, CDR2 SYDVKM. This CDR3 reads CASTEAVSSGYGYTF. The CDR3 nucleotides read TGTGCCAGCACCGAAGCCGTATCTTCAGGCTATGGCTACACCTTC.

This clonotype was recorded many times. The chain has TRBV7-8 and TRBJ2-1; perhaps TRBD1 as D (6 bases). V was pared by 5 bases and J by 0 bases, with 14 bases between. Germline CDR1 reads SGHVS; CDR2 reads FQNEAQ. This CDR3 region has 16 residues. The CDR3 region has the DNA TGTGCCAGCAGCCTGGACAGCCGGAGCTCCTACAATGAGCAGTTCTTC. This encodes CASSLDSRSSYNEQFF.

About this clonotype: Since a much larger clone is just one base distant, this may be a read error. This chain links TRBV4-3 with TRBJ1-2, with TRBD1 matching over 7 bases. CDR3 size: 17 residues. The germline gives CDR1 LGHNA, CDR2 YSLEER. This CDR3 is CARSQEADRRPSVGYTF. Here the CDR3 DNA reads TGCGCCAGAAGCCAAGAGGCGGACAGGCGCCCCTCGGTTGGCTACACCTTC.